What follows are 25 T cell receptor beta chains derived from one specimen sequenced in a study of spatial heterogeneity in lung cancer. One entry per CDR3 protein, called by TCRdb with MiXCR from the 5' RACE reads. The table lists about 35,000 distinct CDR3 sequences, under 4% of them singletons, with roughly 40% in the top ten. Specified time point: sample taken at primary tumor resection. The sequenced sample was normal lung tissue next to the tumor, obtained at surgery. The source is a male donor with early-stage non-small cell lung cancer.

This clonotype was recorded many times. The CDR3 reads CASSRRQGMSGANVLTF. Here the CDR3 DNA reads TGTGCCAGCAGCCGAAGACAGGGCATGTCTGGGGCCAACGTCCTGACTTTC. The chain employs TRBV4-2 and TRBJ2-6; 7 bases align to TRBD1. Germline CDR1 reads LGHNA; CDR2 reads YNFKEQ. Trimming removed 4 bases from V and 1 base from J; junction bases left unmatched: 7. This CDR3 is 17 amino acids long.

This clonotype was counted ten times or more. The genes are TRBV4-1 and TRBJ1-1; D perhaps matches TRBD1 (5 bases). V shed 1 base and J shed 0 bases, with 27 bases lying between them. Germline lookup yields CDR1 MGHRA and CDR2 YSYEKL. This CDR3 spans 21 amino acids. The CDR3 region has the DNA TGCGCCAGCAGCCAAGTAATCACGGCGTCGGGGGGATGGAGGATGAACACTGAAGCTTTCTTT. It specifies CASSQVITASGGWRMNTEAFF.

This clonotype showed up many times. V usage is TRBV5-5 and J usage is TRBJ2-2; D is perhaps TRBD1 (6 bases). V lost 4 bases, J lost 5 bases, and 18 bases lay in between. The germline gives CDR1 SGHKS, CDR2 YYEKEE (reference sequence). The CDR3 length is 16 residues. The CDR3 region is CASSARTDVMTGELFF. CDR3 bases: TGTGCCAGCAGCGCTCGGACAGATGTTATGACCGGGGAGCTGTTTTTT.

Notes on this clonotype: This may be a read error, as it is one base from a much larger clone. The V gene is TRBV7-8, the J gene TRBJ2-2; D possibly uses TRBD1 or TRBD2 (6 bases each). The CDR3 totals 15 residues. The V gene's germline CDR1 is SGHVS and CDR2 FQNEAQ. Trimming pared 5 bases from V and 6 bases from J, leaving 16 bases between. CDR3 nucleotides: TGTGCCAGCAGCCGCACAAGGGGGGTCCCCGGGGAGCTGTTTTTT. This gives the protein CASSRTRGVPGELFF.

This clonotype was seen at least ten times. V and J are TRBV5-1 and TRBJ2-3; TRBD2 matches 7 bases. J lost 4 bases, V lost 0 bases, and 8 bases had no gene match. CDR1 and CDR2 from the germline V gene are SGHRS and YFSETQ. The CDR3 runs 16 residues. CDR3 DNA: TGCGCCAGCAGCTTGGAAGGCGGGAGAAGGGCAGATACGCAGTATTTT. Residues: CASSLEGGRRADTQYF.

This clonotype was detected only a few times. This sequence joins TRBV12-5 and TRBJ2-1; D ambiguous. The CDR3 has 12 amino acids. CDR1 is LGHNT, CDR2 FRNRAP, per germline. Deletions cut 5 bases from V and 8 bases from J, with 10 bases between. CDR3 nucleotides: TGTGCTAGTGGTCATACAGTTGATGAGCAGTTCTTC. Translated, it gives CASGHTVDEQFF.

This clonotype occurred many times. V usage is TRBV5-1 and J usage is TRBJ1-4, with TRBD1 as a possible D gene (5 bases). Per the germline V gene, CDR1 is SGHRS and CDR2 is YFSETQ. The CDR3 covers 15 residues. V dropped 4 bases and J dropped 5 bases, with 15 bases sitting between them. CDR3 sequence (DNA): TGCGCCAGCAGCATGAGGGGTGCTTGGAATGAAAAACTGTTTTTT. Translation: CASSMRGAWNEKLFF. Full variable domain (rest looked up from reference TRBV5-1 and TRBJ1-4): KAGVTQTPRYLIKTRGQQVTLSCSPISGHRSVSWYQQTPGQGLQFLFEYFSETQRNKGNFPGRFSGRQFSNSRSEMNVSTLELGDSALYLCASSMRGAWNEKLFFGSGTQLSVL.

In its sample, this clonotype was seen many times. The gene calls are TRBV29-1 and TRBJ2-7; D is ambiguous. Germline CDR1 is SQVTM and CDR2 is ANQGSEA. This CDR3 contains 11 residues. V was cut by 6 bases and J by 2 bases, with 8 bases left in between. This chain's CDR3 is CSVSVTYEQYF. In DNA form, the CDR3 reads TGCAGCGTCTCCGTAACCTACGAGCAGTACTTC.

This rearrangement joins TRBV7-2 to TRBJ2-5; 15 bases map to TRBD2. Per germline, CDR1 SGHTA and CDR2 FQGNSA. The CDR3 has 17 amino acids. The junction had 8 bases not matched to a gene; V was cut back by 5 bases and J by 4 bases. In DNA form, the CDR3 reads TGTGCCAGCAGCCGCGGGACTAGCGGGGGGTTGGGAGAGACCCAGTACTTC. Translating gives CASSRGTSGGLGETQYF.

This clonotype was observed at least ten times. J is TRBJ2-3 and V is TRBV11-1; unclear D gene. The CDR3 covers 15 residues. Germline CDR1 and CDR2: SGHAT and FQDESV (reference sequence). V was trimmed by 5 bases and J by 0 bases, leaving 12 bases between them. The CDR3 DNA follows: TGTGCCAGCAGCCCCGTTAGCCGTAGCACAGATACGCAGTATTTT. This translates into CASSPVSRSTDTQYF.

This clonotype was detected ten times or more. The J gene is TRBJ1-3, the V gene TRBV7-3; TRBD1 matches at 8 bases. The CDR3 is made up of 15 amino acids. Looked up from germline, CDR1 is SGHTA and CDR2 is FQGTGA. J gave up 2 bases and V 3 bases, and 3 bases lay outside the gene matches. The CDR3 is CASSLTGDPGNTIYF. The CDR3 nucleotides are TGTGCCAGCAGCTTGACAGGGGACCCTGGAAACACCATATATTTT.

This clonotype was found many times. V usage is TRBV11-2 and J usage is TRBJ2-3; tentatively, D is TRBD1 (5 bases). The ends were cut back, 5 bases at V and 4 bases at J, with 7 bases in the middle. The germline CDR1 and CDR2 sequences are SGHAT and FQNNGV. CDR3 size: 12 residues. In DNA form, the CDR3 reads TGTGCCAGCAGCAGGGGTTCAGATACGCAGTATTTT. This codes for CASSRGSDTQYF.

This clonotype occurred a few times. The genes are TRBV21-1 and TRBJ2-5; TRBD2 is the table's D call, not checked against the DNA. TRBV21-1 corresponds to a pseudogene. CDR3 length equals 16 residues. CDR3 nucleotide sequence: TGTGCCAGCAGCAATCAGGTAGCGGGAGGATTGGAGACCCAGTACTTC. Residues: CASSNQVAGGLETQYF.

At least ten counts were recorded for this clonotype. The chain has TRBV6-5 and TRBJ2-7; D remains ambiguous. The V end was cut by 5 bases, the J end by 4 bases, with 6 bases between. The V gene's germline CDR1 is MNHEY and CDR2 SVGAGI. This CDR3 comprises 11 residues. In DNA, the CDR3 is TGTGCCAGCAGTAACCAGTACGAGCAGTACTTC. Translated: CASSNQYEQYF.

This clonotype was recorded at least ten times. V and J are TRBV5-6 and TRBJ1-6; unclear D gene. The ends were cut back, 0 bases at V and 8 bases at J, with 15 bases in the middle. CDR1 SGHDT and CDR2 YYEEEE come from the germline V gene. This CDR3 has 16 amino acids. The CDR3 coding sequence is TGTGCCAGCAGCTTGGCGCGGCCCCGGTGGGATTCACCCCTCCACTTT. Protein: CASSLARPRWDSPLHF.

In its sample, this clonotype was seen many times. V is TRBV6-1 and J is TRBJ2-3; maybe TRBD1 (5 bases). Germline V gives CDR1 MNHNS, CDR2 SASEGT. Trimming cost V 5 bases and J 0 bases, with 12 bases left between them. The length of the CDR3 is 15 residues. The CDR3 region has the DNA TGTGCCAGCAGTCGACAGCGTCCCAGCACAGATACGCAGTATTTT. Amino acid sequence: CASSRQRPSTDTQYF.

The chain has TRBV5-4 and TRBJ2-1; 8 bases map to TRBD2. This CDR3 spans 17 amino acids. CDR1 and CDR2 (germline): SGHNT, YYREEE (reference sequence). With V trimmed by 3 bases and J by 4 bases, 12 bases remained unmatched. The CDR3 nucleotides read TGTGCCAGCAGCTCCGGCGGAGCGGGGGCCCCATACAATGAGCAGTTCTTC. Translation gives CASSSGGAGAPYNEQFF.

The rearrangement links TRBV12-3 or TRBV12-4 to TRBJ2-1; 8 nucleotides match TRBD1. Losses at the gene ends were 5 bases for V and 2 bases for J; bases not matched to a gene: 8. The CDR3 is made up of 16 amino acids. CDR3 DNA sequence: TGTGCCAGCAGTCCGGCCGGGACAGGAGCCTACAATGAGCAGTTCTTC. Its protein product is CASSPAGTGAYNEQFF.

In this sample, this clonotype turned up many times. The chain couples TRBV2 to TRBJ2-3; no clear D gene. The CDR3 extends over 15 amino acids. Germline V gives CDR1 SNHLY, CDR2 FYNNEI. Trimming took off 2 bases at V and 2 bases at J, with 11 bases between the two ends. This CDR3 is CASSELLGFTDTQYF. CDR3 nucleotide sequence: TGTGCCAGCAGTGAATTATTAGGTTTCACAGATACGCAGTATTTT.

This clonotype was recorded at least ten times. This sequence joins TRBV6-2 or TRBV6-3 and TRBJ1-1, with a weak D call TRBD1 (6 bases). Germline V gives CDR1 MNHEY, CDR2 SVGEGT. V was trimmed by 8 bases and J by 3 bases, leaving 13 bases between them. CDR3 length: 13 residues. CDR3 sequence: CASHREADTEAFF. CDR3 sequence (DNA): TGTGCCAGCCACAGGGAGGCAGACACTGAAGCTTTCTTT.

The sample holds many counts of this clonotype. The CDR3 loop reads CSASLAPGNYEQYF. Written as DNA, the CDR3 is TGCAGTGCTAGTTTGGCACCGGGTAACTACGAGCAGTACTTC. This sequence joins TRBV20-1 and TRBJ2-7; D is ambiguous. Germline CDR1 and CDR2: DFQATT and SNEGSKA (reference sequence). Trimming removed 3 bases at V and 3 bases at J, with 15 bases between. The CDR3 consists of 14 residues.

In this sample, this clonotype turned up a few times. CDR3 nucleotides: TGTGCCAGCAGCTCGACCCGGGCTAGCGGGACCTACAATGAGCAGTTCTTC. Translating it yields CASSSTRASGTYNEQFF. The rearrangement joins TRBV5-4 to TRBJ2-1; 9 bases line up with TRBD2. Germline V lookup: CDR1 SGHNT, CDR2 YYREEE (reference sequence). This CDR3 region has 17 residues. V was clipped by 3 bases and J by 2 bases; unmatched bases: 9.

There are many counts of this clonotype. This sequence joins TRBV2 and TRBJ2-3; 10 bases align to TRBD2. The CDR3 sequence is 15 residues long. The germline V gene encodes CDR1 SNHLY and CDR2 FYNNEI. With 6 bases clipped from V and 1 base from J, the junction kept 4 bases outside the gene matches. CDR3: CASRRTSGGTDTQYF. In DNA, the CDR3 is TGTGCCAGCAGGAGGACTAGCGGCGGCACAGATACGCAGTATTTT.

In its sample, this clonotype was seen a few times. This chain joins TRBV20-1 and TRBJ1-2, with 7 bases lining up with TRBD1. The CDR3 spans 15 residues. Germline V gives CDR1 DFQATT, CDR2 SNEGSKA (reference sequence). The trim removed 6 bases at V and 1 base at J, leaving 11 bases unmatched. The CDR3 DNA sequence: TGCAGTGCCCATACCGGGACAGCAATTAACTATGGCTACACCTTC. Translating gives CSAHTGTAINYGYTF.

This clonotype was seen ten or more times. This sequence joins TRBV2 and TRBJ2-7; the match to TRBD1 covers 11 bases. The junction had 2 bases not matched to a gene; V was cut back by 6 bases and J by 1 base. Looked up from germline, CDR1 is SNHLY and CDR2 is FYNNEI. The CDR3 sequence is 14 residues long. As DNA, the CDR3 is TGTGCCAGCAGGAGGGACAGGGGGTCCTACGAGCAGTACTTC. Protein product: CASRRDRGSYEQYF.